A selection of T cell receptor beta chains follows, all from one sample in a study of vaccination effects on CD4 cells after COVID-19. Data came from immunoSEQ multiplex PCR; TCRdb stores just in-frame clones and leaves some out. The profile shows 70,000 to 85,000 clones, around 77% of them singletons. No antigen is known for these receptors. Sequences were derived from CD4+ T cells from PBMCs cultured without peptide, sampled before COVID-19 vaccination. All receptors derive from a human donor who received a COVID-19 vaccine. The CDR3 runs from the conserved cysteine through the conserved F or W. D genes are given only for firm matches. The size entry is marked missing in some rows and otherwise reads once, few, many or a size class.

d_call,clone_size,j_call,v_call,cdr3_nt,cdr3_aa
NA,few,TRBJ2-2,TRBV2,TGTGCCAGCCGGGGCACCGGGGAGCTGTTTTTT,CASRGTGELFF
NA,NA,TRBJ1-2,TRBV27,TGTGCCAGCAGTTCCGCCGGAGGGAGGGTGGGGTATGGCTACACCTTC,CASSSAGGRVGYGYTF
TRBD1,once,TRBJ2-5,TRBV5-4,TGTGCCAGCAGATCCCGGGACAGGGTCCAAGAGACCCAGTACTTC,CASRSRDRVQETQYF
TRBD1,NA,TRBJ2-6,TRBV7-3,TGTGCCAGCGGGGTACAGGGGTCTGGGGCCAACGTCCTGACTTTC,CASGVQGSGANVLTF
TRBD2,few,TRBJ2-5,TRBV5-6,TGTGCCAGCAGCCTTTTCGGGGGGGCGAGGGAGACCCAGTACTTC,CASSLFGGARETQYF
NA,NA,TRBJ1-4,TRBV3-1/TRBV3-2,TGTGCCAGCAGCCAAACGATTTTGGGGAAACTGTTTTTT,CASSQTILGKLFF
NA,NA,TRBJ1-2,TRBV12-3/TRBV12-4,TGTGCCAGCAGTCGCATCCCCCAGTCTGGCTACACCTTC,CASSRIPQSGYTF
TRBD2,NA,TRBJ2-3,TRBV9,TGTGCCAGCAGCCCAAGCGGGGCGACAGATACGCAGTATTTT,CASSPSGATDTQYF
NA,NA,TRBJ1-1,TRBV5-1,TGCGCCAGCAGCCCTACCCCACTGAACACTGAAGCTTTCTTT,CASSPTPLNTEAFF
NA,NA,TRBJ2-3,TRBV6-6,TGTGCCAGCAGTTACCCTCGCAGGGGAGGGGATACGCAGTATTTT,CASSYPRRGGDTQYF
TRBD1,NA,TRBJ1-4,TRBV27,TGTGCCAGCAGTTCCCTAGGACAGGGCTGGGAAAAACTGTTTTTT,CASSSLGQGWEKLFF
NA,NA,TRBJ1-4,TRBV6-5,TGTGCCAGCTCCTCCGGCCCAACTAATGAAAAACTGTTTTTT,CASSSGPTNEKLFF
NA,NA,TRBJ1-5,TRBV15,TGTGCCACCAGCAGAGATCCTGAGGGGGGCCGCAATCAGCCCCAGCATTTT,CATSRDPEGGRNQPQHF
NA,NA,TRBJ1-1,TRBV18,TGTGCCAGCTCACCCGATGGAGCGGGGGGTTTGAACACTGAAGCTTTCTTT,CASSPDGAGGLNTEAFF
NA,NA,TRBJ1-1,TRBV27,TGTGCCAGCAGTTTCGTGGGGGGAACTGAAGCTTTCTTT,CASSFVGGTEAFF
NA,few,TRBJ2-1,TRBV30,TGTGCCTGGAGTGGGGGGTACAATGAGCAGTTCTTC,CAWSGGYNEQFF
NA,NA,TRBJ1-2,TRBV28,TGTGCCAGCAGTTCACCGGGACTCGGCTATGGCTACACCTTC,CASSSPGLGYGYTF
TRBD1,NA,TRBJ1-2,TRBV28,TGTGCCAGCGCGGGACAGACCTATGGCTACACCTTC,CASAGQTYGYTF
NA,NA,TRBJ2-5,TRBV5-1,TGCGCCAGCAGCTTCATGCTAAACCAAGAGACCCAGTACTTC,CASSFMLNQETQYF
NA,NA,TRBJ1-3,TRBV6-6,TGTGCCAGCAGCCCTGGACAGCTCTCTGGAAACACCATATATTTT,CASSPGQLSGNTIYF